This TCR beta chain was captured in a study of blood T cell repertoires in COVID-19. V dropped 0 bases and J dropped 0 bases, with 10 bases sitting between them. The CDR3 runs 16 residues. Germline V gene sequence: CDR1 SGDLS, CDR2 YYNGEE. TCRdb's table, derived via immunoSEQ multiplex PCR, lists solely in-frame clones and lacks some. The table includes some 33,000 clones, roughly 87% detected once. This receptor was obtained from a man in his fifties or sixties with acute or convalescent COVID-19. The chain employs TRBV9 and TRBJ2-4; D is unresolved. Sequences were obtained from peripheral blood. The CDR3 is CASSVDGVLAKNIQYF. CDR3 coding DNA: TGTGCCAGCAGCGTAGACGGTGTACTAGCCAAAAACATTCAGTACTTC.